This T cell receptor (beta chain) is from a study of CD8+CD57+ T cells in acquired aplastic anemia. Overall study: Sorted cells (CD4+ and CD8+) yielded DNA amounts that averaged approximately 2.9 ug.

Genomic DNA, the template, was used for profiling of the TCR beta VDJ and CDR3. A single record per CDR3 protein comes from TCRdb applying MiXCR to the reads. Among 200,000 or so distinct CDR3 sequences listed, around 65% were seen once. V was pared by 5 bases and J by 2 bases, with 6 bases of the junction left unmatched. There are 17 residues in the CDR3. Germline CDR1 reads MNHNY; CDR2 reads SVGAGI (reference sequence). Overall study findings and caveats: Patients had under 30 CD8+ CDR3 sequences in common with controls (the shared set).

In its sample, this clonotype was seen many times. Its matching antigen is unknown. The receptor was isolated from a human donor with severe aplastic anemia or a healthy control (not recorded which). The sequencing input was sorted CD4+, CD8+, or CD8+CD57+ T cells (not recorded which) from PBMCs. The V gene is TRBV6-6, the J gene TRBJ2-1; 13 bases line up with TRBD2. This CDR3 reads CASSETSGGNPYNEQFF. The CDR3 region has the DNA TGTGCCAGCAGTGAGACTAGCGGGGGGAACCCCTACAATGAGCAGTTCTTC.